These 23 T cell receptor beta chains came from one sample sequenced in a study of chemoradiotherapy in HPV16-positive cancers. TCRdb keeps only in-frame clones here, not all; method: immunoSEQ multiplex PCR. The profile shows 20,000 to 25,000 clones, approximately 90% of them singletons. The specimen was blood, collected from a patient who underwent chemoradiotherapy. The receptors stem from a human donor with HPV-associated anogenital cancer.

The J gene is TRBJ2-1, the V gene TRBV12-5; TRBD2 agrees at 10 bases. After removal of 2 bases from V and 3 bases from J, the junction contained 4 bases not matched to a gene. The length of the CDR3 is 16 residues. Germline CDR1 reads LGHNT; CDR2 reads FRNRAP. This CDR3 reads CASGLRLAGVYNEQFF. The CDR3 nucleotides read TGTGCTAGTGGTTTGAGGCTAGCGGGGGTCTACAATGAGCAGTTCTTC.

This chain links TRBV10-3 with TRBJ2-2; unclear D gene. Germline CDR1 and CDR2: ENHRY and SYGVKD. CDR3 length: 13 amino acids. The germline V and J ends were trimmed by 4 bases and 7 bases, with 10 bases remaining between them. Here the CDR3 reads CAISASEDGELFF. The DNA for the CDR3 is TGTGCCATCAGTGCATCTGAGGACGGGGAGCTGTTTTTT.

V usage is TRBV2 and J usage is TRBJ1-3; 7 bases align to TRBD1. V was pared by 8 bases and J by 7 bases, with 8 bases of the junction left unmatched. Germline values: CDR1 SNHLY, CDR2 FYNNEI. This CDR3 is 13 amino acids long. The CDR3 sequence is CASGYRGANTIYF. Written as DNA, the CDR3 is TGTGCCAGCGGATACAGGGGTGCGAACACCATATATTTT.

V gene TRBV4-1 combines with J gene TRBJ2-3, with D hard to call. The germline gives CDR1 MGHRA, CDR2 YSYEKL. This CDR3 has 16 residues. V gave up 1 base and J gave up 0 bases, with 11 bases separating them. This chain's CDR3 is CASSQAGYPSTDTQYF. CDR3 bases: TGCGCCAGCAGCCAAGCCGGATATCCTAGCACAGATACGCAGTATTTT.

The rearrangement links TRBV5-1 to TRBJ2-3; TRBD2 agrees at 7 bases. This CDR3 is built from 16 residues. V shed 4 bases and J 2 bases; nucleotides not matched to a gene: 10. The V gene's germline CDR1 is SGHRS and CDR2 YFSETQ. The DNA of the CDR3 is TGCGCCAGCAGCAGCGGGACGATGGGCCCCACAGATACGCAGTATTTT. Its translation: CASSSGTMGPTDTQYF.

The chain couples TRBV19 to TRBJ1-2; 8 positions agree with TRBD1. Unmatched junction bases numbered 12, after V lost 10 bases and J lost 5 bases. Germline V CDR1 and CDR2: LNHDA, SQIVND (reference sequence). This CDR3 comprises 14 residues. The CDR3 DNA follows: TGTGCCACCCTGGCAGGGGGCGCTGAGTATGGCTACACCTTC. Its protein is CATLAGGAEYGYTF. Based on the CDR3 plus reference TRBV19 and TRBJ1-2, the full variable domain is DGGITQSPKYLFRKEGQNVTLSCEQNLNHDAMYWYRQDPGQGLRLIYYSQIVNDFQKGDIAEGYSVSREKKESFPLTVTSAQKNPTAFYLCATLAGGAEYGYTFGSGTRLTVV.

The CDR3 region has the DNA TGTGCCAGTAGAGTACGGACAGGGTTGGATTCACCCCTCCACTTT. This gives the protein CASRVRTGLDSPLHF. J is TRBJ1-6 and V is TRBV19; 8 bases are a match to TRBD1. The V gene's germline CDR1 is LNHDA and CDR2 SQIVND (reference sequence). The length of the CDR3 is 15 residues. The ends lost 6 bases at V and 8 bases at J; junction bases unmatched: 9.

This chain links TRBV7-6 with TRBJ1-2; perhaps TRBD1 as D (6 bases). The CDR3 contains 12 residues. The V gene's germline CDR1 is SGHVS and CDR2 FNYEAQ. Trimming removed 4 bases from V and 4 bases from J, with 7 bases in between. CDR3 in amino acids: CASSSQGYGYTF. In nucleotides, the CDR3 is TGTGCCAGCAGCTCACAGGGCTATGGCTACACCTTC.

The chain uses TRBV6-5 and TRBJ2-5; no clear D gene. The CDR3 totals 15 residues. Per the germline V gene, CDR1 is MNHEY and CDR2 is SVGAGI. V shed 6 bases and J shed 4 bases, with 18 bases lying between them. This CDR3 reads CASSPRDTPGETQYF. The CDR3 nucleotides read TGTGCCAGCAGCCCCCGCGACACCCCGGGAGAGACCCAGTACTTC.

The chain is built from TRBV15 and TRBJ1-4, with D perhaps matching TRBD1 (6 bases). The CDR3 sequence is 16 residues long. V lost 3 bases, J lost 7 bases, and 18 bases lay in between. Germline loops: CDR1 LNHNV, CDR2 YYDKDF (reference sequence). The CDR3, as DNA: TGTGCCACCAGCAGCTTCTCACAGGGATCGGGTGAAAAACTGTTTTTT. This translates into CATSSFSQGSGEKLFF. Full variable domain (outside the CDR3, taken from reference TRBV15 and TRBJ1-4): DAMVIQNPRYQVTQFGKPVTLSCSQTLNHNVMYWYQQKSSQAPKLLFHYYDKDFNNEADTPDNFQSRRPNTSFCFLDIRSPGLGDTAMYLCATSSFSQGSGEKLFFGSGTQLSVL.

This chain links TRBV5-1 with TRBJ2-7; 8 positions match TRBD2. This CDR3 region has 17 residues. Looked up from germline, CDR1 is SGHRS and CDR2 is YFSETQ. V lost 0 bases, J lost 0 bases, and 8 bases stayed unmatched. This CDR3 reads CASSLVELAASSYEQYF. For the CDR3, the DNA is TGCGCCAGCAGCTTGGTCGAACTAGCGGCGAGCTCCTACGAGCAGTACTTC.

V and J are TRBV5-8 and TRBJ2-5, with D unresolved. CDR1 is SGHTS and CDR2 is YDEGEE in the germline V gene. Trimming left V 3 bases short and J 6 bases short, with 12 bases between. The CDR3 extends over 13 amino acids. In DNA, the CDR3 is TGTGCCAGCAGCTGGGTTAGGGTAAAGACCCAGTACTTC. This sequence encodes CASSWVRVKTQYF.

This chain uses TRBV29-1 with TRBJ2-7; 9 bases map to TRBD1. The germline gives CDR1 SQVTM, CDR2 ANQGSEA. V trimming: 6 bases; J trimming: 2 bases; junction bases outside the gene matches: 11. This CDR3 has 15 amino acids. In DNA, the CDR3 is TGCAGCGTGCTAAAACTTCGGGACAGGGCCTACGAGCAGTACTTC. It yields the protein CSVLKLRDRAYEQYF.

This chain uses TRBV13 with TRBJ2-3; 8 bases map to TRBD1. Trimming took 2 bases from V and 9 from J; bases not matched to a gene: 16. This CDR3 region has 17 residues. CDR1 PRHDT and CDR2 FYEKMQ come from the germline V gene (reference sequence). CDR3 nucleotides: TGTGCCAGCAGCTTATTCGAAACAGGGGGAATTTTGGCGACGCAGTATTTT. It specifies CASSLFETGGILATQYF.

The chain recombines TRBV5-1 with TRBJ2-1; 8 bases align to TRBD1. The CDR3 sequence is 11 residues long. The V and J ends lost 0 bases and 15 bases, in that order; junction bases with no gene match: 2. The germline CDR1 and CDR2 sequences are SGHRS and YFSETQ. The CDR3, as DNA: TGCGCCAGCAGCTTGGGAGGGACAGGGTTCTTC. Its protein is CASSLGGTGFF.

The chain employs TRBV28 and TRBJ1-4, with a weak D call TRBD1 (5 bases). Germline V gene sequence: CDR1 MDHEN, CDR2 SYDVKM. CDR3 length: 14 amino acids. V lost 7 bases and J 3 bases, leaving 12 bases between the germline ends. Here the CDR3 reads CASTRGSANEKLFF. In DNA, the CDR3 is TGTGCCAGCACTAGGGGTTCAGCTAATGAAAAACTGTTTTTT.

The chain joins TRBV30 to TRBJ2-5; D is perhaps TRBD1 (6 bases). Per germline, CDR1 GTSNPN and CDR2 SVGIG (reference sequence). This CDR3 spans 16 amino acids. V was trimmed by 0 bases and J by 5 bases, leaving 19 bases between them. The CDR3 loop is CAWSVLSAGAGETQYF. CDR3 nucleotide sequence: TGTGCCTGGAGTGTACTGTCGGCAGGGGCCGGGGAGACCCAGTACTTC.

The chain links TRBV19 to TRBJ2-2; a possible D gene is TRBD1 (6 bases). The V and J ends lost 5 bases and 2 bases respectively, with 12 bases between them. The CDR3 runs to 15 residues. Germline V gene lookup returns CDR1 LNHDA and CDR2 SQIVND (reference sequence). The DNA of the CDR3 is TGTGCCAGTAGTCCCGGGACAAGCAACACCGGGGAGCTGTTTTTT. This translates into CASSPGTSNTGELFF.

This chain links TRBV5-6 with TRBJ1-4; possibly TRBD1 for D (5 bases). The V gene lost 3 bases and the J gene lost 5 bases, with 11 bases spanning the gap. The germline V gene encodes CDR1 SGHDT and CDR2 YYEEEE. The CDR3 runs to 14 residues. CDR3 coding DNA: TGTGCCAGCAGCTGGGGGACGGGCAATGAAAAACTGTTTTTT. As protein: CASSWGTGNEKLFF.

The rearrangement joins TRBV6-1 to TRBJ1-1; maybe TRBD1 (5 bases). This CDR3 contains 13 residues. V lost 2 bases to trimming and J lost 11 bases, with 15 bases between them. Germline CDR1 reads MNHNS; CDR2 reads SASEGT. CDR3 residues: CASSELLGTKAFF. CDR3 coding DNA: TGTGCCAGCAGTGAATTGCTGGGGACTAAGGCTTTCTTT.

The chain links TRBV5-4 to TRBJ2-1, with 7 positions matching TRBD2. J lost 4 bases, V lost 4 bases, and 5 bases had no gene match. Germline V gene lookup returns CDR1 SGHNT and CDR2 YYREEE (reference sequence). This CDR3 is built from 14 residues. For the CDR3, the DNA is TGTGCCAGCAGCGGGAGGGGTCCGTACAATGAGCAGTTCTTC. Protein: CASSGRGPYNEQFF.

This chain joins TRBV7-3 and TRBJ2-5, with D uncertain. This CDR3 has 13 residues. V dropped 2 bases and J dropped 12 bases, with 16 bases sitting between them. Germline-derived CDR1 and CDR2 are SGHTA and FQGTGA. The CDR3 DNA sequence: TGTGCCAGCAGCTTATCTGGGCAAAAAACAAAGTACTTC. Translating it yields CASSLSGQKTKYF.

The chain is built from TRBV25-1 and TRBJ2-1; 13 bases map to TRBD2. V trimming: 8 bases; J trimming: 9 bases; junction bases outside the gene matches: 7. This CDR3 spans 14 amino acids. Germline V gene lookup returns CDR1 MGHDK and CDR2 SYGVNS. The CDR3 sequence: CASRLAGGLGEQFF. CDR3 coding DNA: TGTGCCAGCCGACTAGCGGGGGGTTTGGGTGAGCAGTTCTTC.